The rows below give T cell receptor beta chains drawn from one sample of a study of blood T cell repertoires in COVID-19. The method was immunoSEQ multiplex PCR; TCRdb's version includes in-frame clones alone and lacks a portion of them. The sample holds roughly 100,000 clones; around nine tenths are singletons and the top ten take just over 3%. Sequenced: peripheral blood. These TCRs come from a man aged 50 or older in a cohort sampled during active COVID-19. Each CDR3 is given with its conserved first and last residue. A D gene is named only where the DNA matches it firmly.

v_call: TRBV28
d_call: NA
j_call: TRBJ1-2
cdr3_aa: CASSFAGNNYGYTF
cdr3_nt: TGTGCCAGCAGTTTCGCAGGGAACAACTATGGCTACACCTTC

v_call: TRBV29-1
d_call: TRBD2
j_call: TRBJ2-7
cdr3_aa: CSVEDRGTSKTYEQYF
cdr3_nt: TGCAGCGTTGAAGATCGTGGGACTAGCAAGACCTACGAGCAGTACTTC

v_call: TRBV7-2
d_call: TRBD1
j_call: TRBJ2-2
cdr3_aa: CASSPSFRTGGSGELFF
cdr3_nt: TGTGCCAGCAGCCCATCCTTTAGGACAGGGGGGTCCGGGGAGCTGTTTTTT

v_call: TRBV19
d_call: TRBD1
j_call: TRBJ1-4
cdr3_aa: CATSLGQGNEKLFF
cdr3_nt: TGTGCCACCTCACTTGGACAGGGCAATGAAAAACTGTTTTTT

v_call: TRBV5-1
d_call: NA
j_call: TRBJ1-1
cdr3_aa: CASSPGLGARMNTEAFF
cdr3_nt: TGCGCCAGCAGCCCCGGATTAGGGGCAAGGATGAACACTGAAGCTTTCTTT

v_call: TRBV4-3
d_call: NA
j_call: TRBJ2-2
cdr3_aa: CASSRGQNTGELFF
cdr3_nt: TGCGCCAGCAGCCGCGGACAGAACACCGGGGAGCTGTTTTTT

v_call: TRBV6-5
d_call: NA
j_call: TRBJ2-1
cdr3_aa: CASSSGFPYNEQFF
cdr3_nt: TGTGCCAGCAGTTCAGGGTTCCCCTACAATGAGCAGTTCTTC

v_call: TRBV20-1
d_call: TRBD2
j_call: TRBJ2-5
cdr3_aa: CSASGASGGVGETQYF
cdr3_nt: TGCAGTGCTAGTGGGGCTAGCGGGGGCGTGGGAGAGACCCAGTACTTC

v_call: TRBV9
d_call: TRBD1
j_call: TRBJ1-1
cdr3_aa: CASSVGQGSMNTEAFF
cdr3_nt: TGTGCCAGCAGCGTCGGACAGGGCTCAATGAACACTGAAGCTTTCTTT

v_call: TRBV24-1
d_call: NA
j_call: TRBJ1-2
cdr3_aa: CATSDRRESYTF
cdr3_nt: TGTGCCACCAGTGATAGGAGGGAGAGCTACACCTTC

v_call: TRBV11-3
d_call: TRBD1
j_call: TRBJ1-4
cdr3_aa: CASSFEGAREKLFF
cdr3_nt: TGTGCCAGCAGCTTCGAGGGGGCGCGTGAAAAACTGTTTTTT

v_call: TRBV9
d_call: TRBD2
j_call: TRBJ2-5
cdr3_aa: CASSAVLAGDGTQYF
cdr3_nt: TGTGCCAGCAGCGCCGTACTAGCGGGGGACGGGACCCAGTACTTC

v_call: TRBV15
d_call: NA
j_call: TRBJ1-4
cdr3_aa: CATSRDQPGLGEKLFF
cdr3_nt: TGTGCCACCAGCAGAGACCAACCGGGACTGGGTGAAAAACTGTTTTTT

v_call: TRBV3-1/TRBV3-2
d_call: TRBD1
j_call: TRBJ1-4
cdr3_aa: CASSQAPGQGNEKLFF
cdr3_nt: TGTGCCAGCAGCCAAGCACCGGGACAGGGGAATGAAAAACTGTTTTTT

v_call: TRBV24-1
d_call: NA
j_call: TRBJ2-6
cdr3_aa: CATSVGRATSGANVLTF
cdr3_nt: TGTGCCACCAGTGTTGGCAGGGCCACCTCTGGGGCCAACGTCCTGACTTTC

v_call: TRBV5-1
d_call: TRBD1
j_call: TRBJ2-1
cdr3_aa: CASSGRTGEAGTLFF
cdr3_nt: TGCGCCAGCAGCGGAAGGACAGGGGAAGCGGGAACGCTGTTCTTC

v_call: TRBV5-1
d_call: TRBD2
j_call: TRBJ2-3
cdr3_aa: CASSLARLAGGTDTQYF
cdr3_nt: TGCGCCAGCAGCTTGGCCCGTCTAGCGGGGGGCACAGATACGCAGTATTTT